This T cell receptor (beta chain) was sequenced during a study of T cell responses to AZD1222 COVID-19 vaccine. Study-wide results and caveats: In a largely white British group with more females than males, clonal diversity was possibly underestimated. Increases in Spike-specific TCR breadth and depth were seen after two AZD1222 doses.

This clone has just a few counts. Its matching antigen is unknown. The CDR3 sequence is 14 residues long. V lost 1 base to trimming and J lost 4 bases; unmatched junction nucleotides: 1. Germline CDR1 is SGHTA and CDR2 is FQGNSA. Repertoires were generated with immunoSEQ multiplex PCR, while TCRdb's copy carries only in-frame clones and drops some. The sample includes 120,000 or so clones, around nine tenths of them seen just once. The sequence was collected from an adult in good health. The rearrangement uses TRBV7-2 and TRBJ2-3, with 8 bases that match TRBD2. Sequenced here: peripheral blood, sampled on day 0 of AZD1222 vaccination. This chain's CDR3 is CASSLVTSADTQYF. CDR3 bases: TGTGCCAGCAGCTTAGTGACTAGCGCAGATACGCAGTATTTT.